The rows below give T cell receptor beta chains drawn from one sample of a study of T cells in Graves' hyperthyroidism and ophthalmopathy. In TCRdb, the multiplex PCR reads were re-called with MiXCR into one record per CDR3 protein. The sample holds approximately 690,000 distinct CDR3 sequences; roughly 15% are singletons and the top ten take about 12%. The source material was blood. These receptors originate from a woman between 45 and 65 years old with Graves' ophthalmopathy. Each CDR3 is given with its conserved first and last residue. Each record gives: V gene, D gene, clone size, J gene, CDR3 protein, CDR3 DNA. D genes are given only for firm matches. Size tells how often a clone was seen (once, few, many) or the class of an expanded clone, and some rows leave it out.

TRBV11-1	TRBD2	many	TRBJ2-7	CASSLGGGRHEQYF	TGTGCCAGCAGCTTAGGCGGCGGGAGGCACGAGCAGTACTTC
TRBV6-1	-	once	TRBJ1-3	CASRSPGNTIYF	TGTGCCAGCAGAAGTCCTGGAAACACCATATATTTT
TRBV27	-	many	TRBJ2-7	CASSQTLGASSYEQYF	TGTGCCAGTTCGCAAACTTTGGGCGCCAGCTCCTACGAGCAGTACTTC
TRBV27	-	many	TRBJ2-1	CASSFFDSRPHNEQFF	TGTGCCAGCAGTTTTTTCGACTCAAGACCGCACAATGAGCAGTTCTTC
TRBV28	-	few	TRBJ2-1	CASRLWNEQFF	TGTGCCAGCAGACTATGGAATGAGCAGTTCTTC
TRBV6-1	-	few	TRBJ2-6	CASSASPGANVLTF	TGTGCCAGCAGCGCTAGTCCTGGGGCCAACGTCCTGACTTTC
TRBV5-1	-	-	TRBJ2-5	CASSLRAGTRETQYF	TGCGCCAGCAGCTTGCGGGCAGGCACCAGGGAGACCCAGTACTTC
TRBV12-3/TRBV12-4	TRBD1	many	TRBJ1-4	CASSRGSTGGEKLFF	TGTGCCAGCAGTCGGGGATCGACAGGGGGCGAAAAACTGTTTTTT
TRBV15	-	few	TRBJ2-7	CATSRDLLAGRSYEQYF	TGTGCCACCAGCAGAGATCTCTTGGCGGGACGATCCTACGAGCAGTACTTC
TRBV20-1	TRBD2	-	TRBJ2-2	CSARAAAGGLPGELFF	TGCAGTGCTAGAGCCGCAGCGGGAGGGCTCCCCGGGGAGCTGTTTTTT
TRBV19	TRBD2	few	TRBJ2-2	CASSRLAGFAGGGELFF	TGTGCCAGTAGCCGACTAGCGGGATTCGCGGGGGGCGGGGAGCTGTTTTTT
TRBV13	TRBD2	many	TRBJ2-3	CASSVTSGRFSTDTQYF	TGTGCCAGCAGCGTCACTAGCGGGAGGTTTTCGACAGATACGCAGTATTTT
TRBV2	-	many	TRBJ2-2	CASVRVNTGELFF	TGTGCCAGCGTGAGGGTGAACACCGGGGAGCTGTTTTTT
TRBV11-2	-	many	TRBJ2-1	CASSAYGSYNEQFF	TGTGCCAGCAGCGCTTATGGTTCCTACAATGAGCAGTTCTTC
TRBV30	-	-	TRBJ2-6	CAWILQGAGANVLTF	TGTGCCTGGATTCTCCAGGGAGCTGGGGCCAACGTCCTGACTTTC
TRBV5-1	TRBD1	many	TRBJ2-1	CASRLQGVRDEQFF	TGCGCCAGCCGCCTACAGGGGGTGCGCGATGAGCAGTTCTTC
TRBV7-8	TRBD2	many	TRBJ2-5	CASIRIPLAGKETQYF	TGTGCCAGCATTCGAATCCCCCTAGCGGGGAAAGAGACCCAGTACTTC
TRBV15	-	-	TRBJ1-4	CATSGTGTTNEKLFF	TGTGCCACCAGCGGTACCGGGACAACTAATGAAAAACTGTTTTTT
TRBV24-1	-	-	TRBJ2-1	CATSDFVGGARDEQFF	TGTGCCACCAGTGATTTCGTGGGGGGAGCAAGGGATGAGCAGTTCTTC
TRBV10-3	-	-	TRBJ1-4	CAISGTATNEKLFF	TGTGCCATCAGTGGCACTGCAACTAATGAAAAACTGTTTTTT
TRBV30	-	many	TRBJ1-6	CASGRSNSPLHF	TGTGCCTCCGGACGGAGTAATTCACCCCTCCACTTT
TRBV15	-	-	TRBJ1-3	CATSRDSSDSENTIYF	TGTGCCACCAGCAGGGACAGTTCGGATTCTGAAAACACCATATATTTT
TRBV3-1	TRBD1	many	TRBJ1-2	CASSQRDRRVGDGYTF	TGTGCCAGCAGCCAGAGGGACAGGCGGGTAGGGGATGGCTACACCTTC
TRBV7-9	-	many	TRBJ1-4	CASSDVGGANEKLFF	TGTGCCAGCAGCGACGTGGGGGGCGCTAATGAAAAACTGTTTTTT
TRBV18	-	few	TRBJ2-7	CASSPFEGAIYEQYF	TGTGCCAGCTCACCATTCGAGGGCGCGATCTACGAGCAGTACTTC
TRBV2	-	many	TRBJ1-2	CASSGTAGAYGYTF	TGTGCCAGCAGTGGGACAGCAGGGGCATATGGCTACACCTTC
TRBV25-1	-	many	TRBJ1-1	CASSVGVTEAFF	TGTGCCAGCAGTGTCGGGGTCACTGAAGCTTTCTTT
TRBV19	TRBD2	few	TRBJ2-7	CASRIGLAGSYEQYF	TGTGCCAGTAGAATTGGACTAGCGGGATCCTACGAGCAGTACTTC
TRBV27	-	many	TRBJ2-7	CASSLAPPDKPYEQYF	TGTGCCAGCAGTCTAGCCCCACCGGACAAACCATACGAGCAGTACTTC
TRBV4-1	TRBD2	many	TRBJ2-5	CASSLRTSGSEETQYF	TGCGCCAGCAGCCTCCGGACTAGCGGGAGCGAGGAGACCCAGTACTTC
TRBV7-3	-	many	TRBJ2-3	CASSLMATTDTQYF	TGTGCCAGCAGCTTAATGGCGACCACAGATACGCAGTATTTT
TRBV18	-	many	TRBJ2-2	CASSPVVRPNTGELFF	TGTGCCAGCTCACCAGTGGTGAGACCGAACACCGGGGAGCTGTTTTTT
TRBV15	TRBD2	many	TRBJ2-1	CATSSYGTGSSGPQFF	TGTGCCACCAGCAGTTACGGGACGGGTTCTAGCGGCCCGCAGTTCTTC
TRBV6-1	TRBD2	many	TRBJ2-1	CASSDGGKQFF	TGTGCCAGCAGTGACGGGGGGAAGCAGTTCTTC
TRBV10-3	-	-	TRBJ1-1	CAISVLGTDTEAFF	TGTGCCATCAGTGTTCTGGGTACGGACACTGAAGCTTTCTTT
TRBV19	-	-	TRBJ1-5	CASSIVIGQPQHF	TGTGCCAGTAGTATAGTAATCGGTCAGCCCCAGCATTTT
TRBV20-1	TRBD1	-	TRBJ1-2	CSAKDRGRTYGYTF	TGCAGTGCTAAGGACAGGGGGCGCACCTATGGCTACACCTTC
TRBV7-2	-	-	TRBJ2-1	CASSSQTYQNEQFF	TGTGCCAGCAGCTCGCAGACTTATCAGAATGAGCAGTTCTTC
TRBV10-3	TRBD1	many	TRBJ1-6	CAISESKSTGPSPLHF	TGTGCCATCAGTGAGTCGAAATCGACAGGGCCCTCACCCCTCCACTTT
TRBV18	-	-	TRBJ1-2	CASSRQRKFGADYGYTF	TGTGCCAGCTCACGCCAAAGGAAATTCGGGGCTGACTATGGCTACACCTTC
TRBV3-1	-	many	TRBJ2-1	CASSQARTGTVYNEQFF	TGTGCCAGCAGCCAAGCCCGCACCGGGACTGTCTACAATGAGCAGTTCTTC
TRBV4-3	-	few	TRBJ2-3	CASSQDVTRVRTDTQYF	TGCGCCAGCAGCCAAGATGTGACCAGGGTCCGCACAGATACGCAGTATTTT
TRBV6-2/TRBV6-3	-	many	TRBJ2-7	CASRPGPGAYEQYF	TGTGCCAGCAGACCGGGACCAGGGGCCTACGAGCAGTACTTC
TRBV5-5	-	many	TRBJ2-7	CASSSRNYEQYF	TGTGCCAGCAGCTCGAGGAACTACGAGCAGTACTTC
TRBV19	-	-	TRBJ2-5	CASTPSTRWTQYF	TGTGCCAGTACCCCGTCCACTCGGTGGACCCAGTACTTC
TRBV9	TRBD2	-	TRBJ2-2	CASKTSGDTNTGELFF	TGTGCCAGCAAGACTAGCGGGGACACGAACACCGGGGAGCTGTTTTTT
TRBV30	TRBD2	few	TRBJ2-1	CAWETGTSGRSYNEQFF	TGTGCCTGGGAGACCGGGACTAGCGGGAGGTCCTACAATGAGCAGTTCTTC
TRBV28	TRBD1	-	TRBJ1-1	CASSLYIATGTDLNTEAFF	TGTGCCAGCAGTCTATATATCGCCACCGGGACAGATTTAAACACTGAAGCTTTCTTT
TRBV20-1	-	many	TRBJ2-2	CSATGPLAGELFF	TGCAGTGCTACGGGACCCCTAGCCGGGGAGCTGTTTTTT
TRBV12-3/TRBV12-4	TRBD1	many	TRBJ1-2	CASSSQGAYNYGYTF	TGTGCCAGCAGTTCACAGGGGGCCTATAACTATGGCTACACCTTC